This T cell receptor (beta chain) stems from a study of quantifying T cell responses using KT2 cells (dated by TCRdb to about 2017). About the investigation overall: RNA was DNase-treated and reverse transcribed with TCR alpha and beta constant-region primers, mostly using SuperScript III. To prevent over-amplification, PCR2 was performed as a SYBR Green qPCR and halted at a predetermined fluorescence threshold. Under optimum conditions, the efficiency of the T4 ligation step was estimated to be more than 8%. Summary of the overall study and its limitations: KT2 sequences were detected down to the lowest spike-in tested, which was about one KT2 cell per 100,000 PBMC. No side-by-side comparison of the pipeline with other TCR sequencing techniques was included in the study. Over several orders of magnitude, the number of KT2 alpha and beta sequences rose linearly with the number of KT2 cells put in. Detection of KT2 sequences showed saturation at very high KT2 spike-in numbers.

The CDR3 spans 15 residues, from the cysteine through the phenylalanine. Only the CDR3 portion is preserved as DNA: 45 bases, with reading frame beginning at the first base. The germline V gene encodes CDR1 MGHRA and CDR2 YSYEKL. V is pared back by 0 bases and J by 2 bases, with 10 bases lying between the germline termini. Library generation was performed with UMI-ligation and nested PCR. A single-stranded oligonucleotide carrying the Illumina SP2 sequence and a UMI was ligated to the cDNA 3' end using T4 RNA ligase 1. PCR1 consisted of 4 cycles (98 degrees C 15 s, 69 degrees C 30 s, 72 degrees C 40 s), and for the beta primer an equimolar mix of RC1.1 and RC1.2 was used to cover TRBC1 and TRBC2. From PCR2 onward, TCR alpha and beta chains were processed separately, with sample indices and Illumina adaptors added. Placed after an 8-base spacer, the UMI was made up of 12 random nucleotides arranged as two hexamers with a spacer between them. Libraries were sequenced on an Illumina MiSeq with v2 2x251 paired-end chemistry, typically about a dozen samples per run. To increase diversity, 5-7% PhiX DNA was added to each sequencing library. Per the source publication's procedure: Raw reads were converted to FASTQ with bcl2fastq and were demultiplexed by dual indices with Demultiplexor. Decombinator assigned V and J genes by tag matching, allowing a single base-pair mismatch. Collapsinator used UMIs to correct both sequencing errors and frequency errors arising from PCR heterogeneity. CDR3Translator turned Decombinator identifiers into nucleotide sequence, translated that sequence into amino acids, and pulled out the CDR3 based on C- and N-terminal motifs. Each distinct KT2 TCR was counted as one cluster of KT2 sequences that shared a single unique molecular identifier. The raw public reads went through TCRdb reprocessing: fastp at Q25, MiXCR clone calling, in-frame beta chains kept. CDR3 protein duplicates are merged, each entry listing the most common genes and DNA. These V and J calls originate from TCRdb's pipeline instead of the authors' own analysis. The sample table lists 39,000 or so distinct CDR3 sequences, more than 15% of them with a count of one. The ten biggest clones cover 40% to 45% of the sample.

With respect to this clonotype: This clone's antigen is unknown. No base quality values were provided; no much bigger clone lies one nucleotide off.

To test the sensitivity and accuracy of the pipeline, known numbers of KT2, a T cell clone whose TCR had already been sequenced, were spiked into unfractionated PBMC. A range of KT2-to-PBMC ratios was generated by mixing KT2 cells with a fixed number of PBMC. The chain couples TRBV4-1 to TRBJ2-5, with TRBD1 perhaps the D gene, on 6 matching bases. The sequencing input was PBMCs spiked with cells of the T cell clone KT2. This sequence originates from a human donor. The CDR3 in this case is CASSQDGTGQETQYF. The DNA sequence reads TGCGCCAGCAGCCAAGACGGAACAGGGCAAGAGACCCAGTACTTC.